This T cell receptor beta chain was recorded in a study of shared clonotypes between healthy human individuals. Across the study: Researchers assigned three CD4 naive, three CD4 memory, two CD8 naive and one CD8 memory plate to each donor.

Clones were read by immunoSEQ multiplex PCR, and TCRdb kept only the in-frame ones, dropping some. The sample lists roughly 2.1 million clones, 90% to 95% occurring once. Study conclusions and caveats: Generation probabilities were higher for clonotypes shared across all four sorted-subset donors than for unshared ones.

In the naive CD8 group, cells lacked CD45RO and were positively selected for CCR7, so terminally differentiated effector memory CD45RA+ cells were left out. Each of the donors was a healthy adult who was HIV-negative and had not had a recent acute infection or vaccination. Germline V gene data show CDR1 as MDHEN and CDR2 as SYDVKM. CDR3 length equals 13 residues. With V trimmed by 6 bases and J by 8 bases, 7 bases remained unmatched. A note on this clone: Its antigen remains unknown.

What was sequenced was naive CD8+ T cells from PBMCs. The TCR was taken from a man in his late teens or twenties in good health. Some clones in this sample may be carry-over from other donors' samples. The rearrangement uses TRBV28 and TRBJ1-2, with 9 bases aligning to TRBD1. The CDR3 sequence is CASRNRGLWGYTF. DNA of the CDR3: TGTGCCAGCAGAAACAGGGGGCTTTGGGGCTACACCTTC.